These 21 T cell receptor beta chains came from one sample sequenced in a study of PD-L1 blockade in urothelial cancer. The method was immunoSEQ multiplex PCR; TCRdb's version includes in-frame clones alone and lacks a portion of them. Of roughly 36,000 clones listed, roughly 91% are singletons. This material consisted of PBMCs, taken around atezolizumab (anti-PD-L1) treatment. The receptors were sampled from a man aged 55-75 years with urothelial cancer.

This clone showed up just once. The rearrangement uses TRBV30 and TRBJ1-1; a possible D gene is TRBD1 (6 bases). Trimming cost V 0 bases and J 4 bases, with 15 bases left between them. This CDR3 is built from 15 residues. The germline V gene has CDR1 GTSNPN and CDR2 SVGIG (reference sequence). The CDR3 spells CAWSVGVGAFTEAFF. CDR3 in DNA: TGTGCCTGGAGTGTCGGGGTGGGGGCCTTCACTGAAGCTTTCTTT.

V gene TRBV6-1 combines with J gene TRBJ2-5, with D perhaps TRBD2 (7 bases). The CDR3 covers 15 residues. Germline assignment: CDR1 MNHNS and CDR2 SASEGT. Trimming took 6 bases from V and 7 from J, leaving 21 bases between them. In DNA form, the CDR3 reads TGTGCCAGCAGCTGGGGGGGGCCACGCCAGGGGACCCAGTACTTC. It translates to CASSWGGPRQGTQYF.

The V call is TRBV28, the J call TRBJ2-5; 8 positions match TRBD1. CDR3 length: 15 residues. J gave up 1 base and V 10 bases, and 11 bases lay outside the gene matches. Germline lookup yields CDR1 MDHEN and CDR2 SYDVKM. This CDR3 is CATLPDRDFQETQYF. In DNA, the CDR3 is TGTGCCACCCTCCCGGACAGGGATTTCCAAGAGACCCAGTACTTC.

The rearrangement links TRBV21-1 to TRBJ2-3; TRBD2, the table's D call, was not compared with the DNA. TRBV21-1 is marked as a pseudogene. CDR3 length: 15 amino acids. The CDR3 here is CASSKGTTYTDTQYF. The CDR3 nucleotides read TGTGCCAGCAGCAAAGGGACTACCTACACAGATACGCAGTATTTT.

This clone showed up just a few times. The rearrangement joins TRBV6-1 to TRBJ2-7, with 13 bases matching TRBD2. The CDR3 totals 17 residues. The germline gives CDR1 MNHNS, CDR2 SASEGT. Trimming took 4 bases from V and 5 from J; bases not matched to a gene: 11. Here the CDR3 reads CASSAGLAGARPHEQYF. In nucleotides, the CDR3 is TGTGCCAGCAGTGCCGGACTAGCGGGAGCCCGCCCTCACGAGCAGTACTTC.

V and J are TRBV4-1 and TRBJ2-1; 11 bases align to TRBD2. CDR1 is MGHRA and CDR2 is YSYEKL in the germline V gene. CDR3 length equals 16 residues. The ends lost 3 bases at V and 10 bases at J; junction bases unmatched: 11. The CDR3 loop reads CASSQELAGVSGEQFF. The CDR3 nucleotides read TGCGCCAGCAGCCAGGAACTAGCGGGAGTGTCCGGGGAGCAGTTCTTC.

The chain combines TRBV4-2 with TRBJ2-3; no definite D call. CDR1 and CDR2 from the germline V gene are LGHNA and YNFKEQ. V lost 4 bases and J lost 0, with 14 bases in between. The length of the CDR3 is 16 residues. CDR3: CASSRVAAHSTDTQYF. The CDR3 DNA reads as TGTGCCAGCAGCCGCGTGGCGGCCCATAGCACAGATACGCAGTATTTT.

The chain has TRBV28 and TRBJ2-1; a weak D match, TRBD1 (6 bases). V was clipped by 5 bases and J by 0 bases, with 20 bases between them. Per the germline V gene, CDR1 is MDHEN and CDR2 is SYDVKM. The CDR3 extends over 18 amino acids. As DNA, the CDR3 is TGTGCCAGCAGTCCGCAGATGGTAGACAGGAGCTCCTACAATGAGCAGTTCTTC. Translation: CASSPQMVDRSSYNEQFF.

This clone has just a few counts. The chain links TRBV5-4 to TRBJ2-3, with D possibly being TRBD1 (5 bases). Trimming removed 1 base from V and 3 bases from J, with 12 bases in between. In germline, CDR1 is SGHNT, CDR2 YYREEE (reference sequence). The CDR3 loop spans 15 amino acids. Written as DNA, the CDR3 is TGTGCCAGCAGCTTGAGCCAGGGCTTGACAGATACGCAGTATTTT. It specifies CASSLSQGLTDTQYF.

V gene TRBV19 combines with J gene TRBJ1-3; 10 bases are a match to TRBD1. This CDR3 has 14 residues. Germline V CDR1 and CDR2: LNHDA, SQIVND (reference sequence). V was pared by 8 bases and J by 2 bases, with 3 bases of the junction left unmatched. The CDR3 loop is CASGQGDAGNTIYF. CDR3 DNA sequence: TGTGCCAGTGGACAGGGGGACGCTGGAAACACCATATATTTT.

This chain connects TRBV6-7 to TRBJ1-2; tentative D call: TRBD1 (6 bases). TRBV6-7 is flagged as an ORF with uncertain function. V lost 1 base to trimming and J lost 7 bases, with 19 bases between them. The CDR3 is 16 amino acids. The CDR3 coding sequence is TGTGCCAGCAGTTACTTGAGGGGGGGGCGCTTCGGTGGCTACACCTTC. Protein: CASSYLRGGRFGGYTF.

The rearrangement joins TRBV28 to TRBJ2-7; 9 nucleotides agree with TRBD1. Germline V gene data show CDR1 as MDHEN and CDR2 as SYDVKM. CDR3 length: 13 residues. Losses at the gene ends were 6 bases for V and 5 bases for J; bases not matched to a gene: 5. Here the CDR3 reads CASRTGGFHEQYF. The DNA for the CDR3 is TGTGCCAGCAGAACAGGGGGCTTCCACGAGCAGTACTTC.

The chain carries TRBV18 and TRBJ1-2; weak D call: TRBD1 (6 bases). V was shortened by 6 bases and J by 4 bases, with 15 bases between the two germline ends. The CDR3 covers 14 residues. Germline CDR1 reads KGHSH; CDR2 reads LQKENI. The CDR3 is CASSPTRGSYGYTF. In DNA, the CDR3 is TGTGCCAGCTCCCCTACCAGGGGTAGCTATGGCTACACCTTC.

The chain recombines TRBV5-5 with TRBJ1-3; D unclear. CDR1 is SGHKS and CDR2 is YYEKEE in the germline V gene (reference sequence). CDR3 length equals 16 residues. Between the trimmed V and J ends, which lost 0 bases and 0 bases, there was a span of 10 bases. The CDR3 DNA reads as TGTGCCAGCAGCTTGGCGGGGTCTTTCTCTGGAAACACCATATATTTT. As protein: CASSLAGSFSGNTIYF.

J is TRBJ1-2 and V is TRBV30, with D possibly TRBD1 on 6 matching bases. The germline V gene has CDR1 GTSNPN and CDR2 SVGIG (reference sequence). The CDR3 length is 12 residues. V lost 3 bases and J lost 3, with 8 bases in between. CDR3 loop: CAWSRGDYGYTF. CDR3 DNA sequence: TGTGCCTGGAGCAGGGGCGACTATGGCTACACCTTC.

CDR3 in amino acids: CASSPMNIDNEQFF. CDR3 nucleotide sequence: TGTGCCAGCTCACCAATGAACATTGACAATGAGCAGTTCTTC. The V gene is TRBV18, the J gene TRBJ2-1, with no clear D. Per the germline V gene, CDR1 is KGHSH and CDR2 is LQKENI. The CDR3 totals 14 residues. The V and J ends lost 2 bases and 5 bases respectively, with 10 bases between them.

The chain is built from TRBV18 and TRBJ1-3; 7 bases match TRBD1. The CDR3 consists of 14 residues. In germline, CDR1 is KGHSH, CDR2 LQKENI. With V trimmed by 7 bases and J by 2 bases, 5 bases remained unmatched. The DNA of the CDR3 is TGTGCCAGCTTACTCCAGGGGGCTGGAAACACCATATATTTT. Protein sequence: CASLLQGAGNTIYF. The variable domain in full, completed from reference TRBV18 and TRBJ1-3, reads NAGVMQNPRHLVRRRGQEARLRCSPMKGHSHVYWYRQLPEEGLKFMVYLQKENIIDESGMPKERFSAEFPKEGPSILRIQQVVRGDSAAYFCASLLQGAGNTIYFGEGSWLTVV.

This clone was recorded once. This chain uses TRBV28 with TRBJ2-3; D perhaps matches TRBD2 (5 bases). V lost 5 bases, J lost 9 bases, and 12 bases lay in between. CDR1 MDHEN and CDR2 SYDVKM come from the germline V gene. The CDR3 extends over 12 amino acids. CDR3: CASSVSSGTQYF. In DNA, the CDR3 is TGTGCCAGCAGTGTATCGTCGGGAACGCAGTATTTT.

The chain recombines TRBV5-1 with TRBJ1-1; the D is unclear. Germline CDR1 reads SGHRS; CDR2 reads YFSETQ. The V end was cut by 3 bases, the J end by 4 bases, with 10 bases between. This CDR3 region has 13 residues. CDR3 loop: CASSSVVPTEAFF. DNA of the CDR3: TGCGCCAGCAGCTCGGTGGTTCCCACTGAAGCTTTCTTT. The entire variable domain, with the rest obtained from reference TRBV5-1 and TRBJ1-1, is as follows: KAGVTQTPRYLIKTRGQQVTLSCSPISGHRSVSWYQQTPGQGLQFLFEYFSETQRNKGNFPGRFSGRQFSNSRSEMNVSTLELGDSALYLCASSSVVPTEAFFGQGTRLTVV.

The chain links TRBV6-5 to TRBJ2-4, with TRBD1 as a possible D gene (6 bases). Germline CDR1 is MNHEY and CDR2 is SVGAGI. The CDR3 runs 14 residues. The ends were cut back, 5 bases at V and 2 bases at J, with 10 bases in the middle. CDR3 amino acids: CASSTTGSKNIQYF. Written as DNA, the CDR3 is TGTGCCAGCAGTACGACAGGTTCCAAAAACATTCAGTACTTC.

The chain joins TRBV2 to TRBJ1-2; 7 bases match TRBD1. The CDR3 has 15 amino acids. Per the germline V gene, CDR1 is SNHLY and CDR2 is FYNNEI. With V trimmed by 3 bases and J by 8 bases, 12 bases remained unmatched. The CDR3 region is CASSDDQGGSGGYTF. As DNA, the CDR3 is TGTGCCAGCAGTGATGACCAGGGGGGCTCGGGGGGCTACACCTTC.